This T cell receptor beta chain was documented in a study of control samples from healthy donors and cancer patients. The V gene lost 7 bases and the J gene lost 6 bases, with 9 bases spanning the gap. The CDR3 has 12 amino acids. The data were produced by immunoSEQ multiplex PCR, yet TCRdb's version contains in-frame clones alone and is incomplete. The top ten hold approximately 21% of the sample, which has tens of thousands of clones, about 86% seen once. Source material: PBMCs. The V and J genes are TRBV12-3 or TRBV12-4 and TRBJ2-2; D gene ambiguous. The sequence was collected from a woman aged 60-75 years with lung cancer. The CDR3 region is CASTPIPGELFF. CDR3 DNA sequence: TGTGCCAGCACCCCTATACCCGGGGAGCTGTTTTTT.